These 28 T cell receptor beta chains were sequenced from one sample in a study of cytomegalovirus exposure and HLA in healthy donors. Method: immunoSEQ multiplex PCR; TCRdb's copy keeps in-frame clones and lacks some. The repertoire holds around 150,000 clones, roughly 88% seen once, with around 8% in the top ten. The source material was PBMCs. The receptors were gathered from a woman between 18 and 29 years old in good health and CMV-seropositive.

V usage is TRBV29-1 and J usage is TRBJ2-7, with TRBD1 as a possible D gene (6 bases). The CDR3 runs 12 residues. Per the germline V gene, CDR1 is SQVTM and CDR2 is ANQGSEA. V dropped 6 bases and J dropped 6 bases, with 15 bases sitting between them. Written as DNA, the CDR3 is TGCAGCGTCGTGGACAGCTCTATCGAGCAGTACTTC. It yields the protein CSVVDSSIEQYF.

The chain joins TRBV4-2 to TRBJ1-5, with no clear D. V shed 1 base and J shed 6 bases, with 13 bases lying between them. The CDR3 is made up of 15 amino acids. The germline V gene encodes CDR1 LGHNA and CDR2 YNFKEQ. The CDR3 reads CASSQVRRESQPQHF. CDR3 DNA: TGTGCCAGCAGCCAAGTTCGGAGGGAGAGTCAGCCCCAGCATTTT.

The chain couples TRBV7-2 to TRBJ2-3; D call uncertain. Germline V gene sequence: CDR1 SGHTA, CDR2 FQGNSA. Trimming took off 5 bases at V and 2 bases at J, with 11 bases between the two ends. This CDR3 is 14 amino acids long. CDR3 amino acids: CASSARQATDTQYF. For the CDR3, the DNA is TGTGCCAGCAGCGCTCGCCAGGCCACAGATACGCAGTATTTT.

The chain combines TRBV27 with TRBJ1-1; D unresolved. V was trimmed by 3 bases and J by 1 base, leaving 6 bases between them. The CDR3 covers 13 residues. Per germline, CDR1 MNHEY and CDR2 SMNVEV (reference sequence). The CDR3 DNA sequence: TGTGCCAGCAGTTTGGGCGAGAACACTGAAGCTTTCTTT. Its translation is CASSLGENTEAFF.

This chain uses TRBV2 with TRBJ2-4; 9 bases align to TRBD1. V lost 6 bases to trimming and J lost 6 bases; unmatched junction nucleotides: 3. The CDR3 contains 13 residues. Looked up from germline, CDR1 is SNHLY and CDR2 is FYNNEI. The DNA of the CDR3 is TGTGCCAGCAGCACAGGGGGCACAAACATTCAGTACTTC. Residues: CASSTGGTNIQYF.

The chain links TRBV6-1 to TRBJ1-4; 7 nucleotides line up with TRBD1. The ends lost 4 bases at V and 4 bases at J; junction bases unmatched: 9. The CDR3 is 16 residues long. In germline, CDR1 is MNHNS, CDR2 SASEGT. CDR3 residues: CASSVGGSVVNEKLFF. The CDR3 bases are TGTGCCAGCAGTGTAGGGGGCTCGGTCGTTAATGAAAAACTGTTTTTT.

V and J are TRBV19 and TRBJ2-3; 10 bases are shared with TRBD2. CDR3 length: 13 residues. Germline loops: CDR1 LNHDA, CDR2 SQIVND (reference sequence). The V and J ends lost 8 bases and 1 base, in that order; junction bases with no gene match: 0. The CDR3 sequence is CASGTSGTDTQYF. The CDR3 nucleotides read TGTGCCAGTGGGACTAGCGGCACAGATACGCAGTATTTT.

The chain uses TRBV7-8 and TRBJ2-7, with 7 bases fitting TRBD1. Per germline, CDR1 SGHVS and CDR2 FQNEAQ. The CDR3 contains 15 residues. V gave up 5 bases and J gave up 2 bases; unmatched junction bases: 9. The CDR3 nucleotides read TGTGCCAGCAGCGAAAGACCGGGACAGCCCTACGAGCAGTACTTC. It codes for CASSERPGQPYEQYF.

The V call is TRBV18, the J call TRBJ2-1; possibly TRBD2 for D (5 bases). Trimming removed 0 bases from V and 5 bases from J, with 8 bases in between. Germline V gene lookup returns CDR1 KGHSH and CDR2 LQKENI. This CDR3 spans 14 amino acids. The CDR3 is CASSPPARDNEQFF. CDR3 DNA sequence: TGTGCCAGCTCACCACCGGCGCGGGACAATGAGCAGTTCTTC.

In nucleotides, the CDR3 is TGTGCCAGCAGCTCCGGACAGGGGGAATCGGCTTTCTTT. The encoded protein is CASSSGQGESAFF. This rearrangement joins TRBV5-4 to TRBJ1-1, with 10 bases that match TRBD1. The CDR3 has 13 amino acids. V lost 3 bases and J lost 11; bases outside the gene matches: 7. Germline V gene data show CDR1 as SGHNT and CDR2 as YYREEE (reference sequence).

The chain carries TRBV18 and TRBJ1-2; TRBD1 agrees at 7 bases. CDR1 is KGHSH, CDR2 LQKENI, per germline. CDR3 size: 13 residues. The V segment lost 4 bases and the J segment 8 bases; nucleotides outside the gene matches: 7. The CDR3 is CASSHTDRDGYTF. For the CDR3, the DNA is TGTGCCAGCTCACATACCGACAGGGACGGCTACACCTTC.

This chain joins TRBV9 and TRBJ2-2; 8 nucleotides agree with TRBD1. Germline V gene sequence: CDR1 SGDLS, CDR2 YYNGEE. The ends lost 6 bases at V and 4 bases at J; junction bases unmatched: 5. The CDR3 runs 14 residues. The CDR3 reads CASTWTGSTGELFF. CDR3 in DNA: TGTGCCAGCACTTGGACAGGGTCCACCGGGGAGCTGTTTTTT.

This clone was counted once. V gene TRBV6-1 combines with J gene TRBJ1-2; TRBD1 agrees at 7 bases. The germline V gene has CDR1 MNHNS and CDR2 SASEGT. J gave up 5 bases and V 6 bases, and 3 bases lay outside the gene matches. The length of the CDR3 is 12 residues. CDR3 residues: CASRDRPYGYTF. The CDR3 DNA reads as TGTGCCAGCAGGGACAGGCCTTATGGCTACACCTTC.

This chain joins TRBV5-8 and TRBJ1-2; maybe TRBD1 (6 bases). V was shortened by 4 bases and J by 4 bases, with 17 bases between the two germline ends. The CDR3 has 15 residues. The V gene's germline CDR1 is SGHTS and CDR2 YDEGEE. The CDR3 DNA reads as TGTGCCAGCAGCCCCATAAACAGGGTGCGCTATGGCTACACCTTC. Protein product: CASSPINRVRYGYTF.

The chain carries TRBV5-6 and TRBJ2-3, with D perhaps matching TRBD1 (5 bases). Trimming took off 1 base at V and 0 bases at J, with 9 bases between the two ends. Germline assignment: CDR1 SGHDT and CDR2 YYEEEE. The CDR3 consists of 15 residues. Here the CDR3 DNA reads TGTGCCAGCAGCTTGTATCCAGGGAGCACAGATACGCAGTATTTT. This sequence encodes CASSLYPGSTDTQYF.

This chain uses TRBV14 with TRBJ2-1; 13 positions agree with TRBD2. The CDR3 contains 14 residues. V trimming: 4 bases; J trimming: 12 bases; junction bases outside the gene matches: 6. Germline CDR1 reads SGHDN; CDR2 reads FVKESK. This CDR3 reads CASSPRTSGSRQFF. The CDR3 coding sequence is TGTGCCAGCAGCCCCCGGACTAGCGGGAGTCGGCAGTTCTTC.

V gene TRBV5-1 combines with J gene TRBJ2-7, with D possibly being TRBD2 (5 bases). Trimming took 4 bases from V and 3 from J, leaving 14 bases between them. CDR1 and CDR2 (germline): SGHRS, YFSETQ. CDR3 length: 14 residues. The CDR3 is CASSPNVGGYEQYF. The CDR3 DNA reads as TGCGCCAGCAGCCCCAATGTAGGAGGCTACGAGCAGTACTTC.

V gene TRBV30 combines with J gene TRBJ1-2; D unresolved. The germline V and J ends were trimmed by 5 bases and 2 bases, with 15 bases remaining between them. The length of the CDR3 is 14 residues. Germline V lookup: CDR1 GTSNPN, CDR2 SVGIG (reference sequence). The CDR3, as DNA: TGTGCCTGGGGTCTCAAAGGAGGAAACTATGGCTACACCTTC. Translated, it gives CAWGLKGGNYGYTF.

The chain couples TRBV27 to TRBJ2-7, with D possibly TRBD2 on 6 matching bases. V was shortened by 8 bases and J by 1 base, with 9 bases between the two germline ends. The germline V gene has CDR1 MNHEY and CDR2 SMNVEV (reference sequence). The CDR3 spans 12 residues. CDR3 in amino acids: CASGGGSYEQYF. CDR3 in DNA: TGTGCCAGCGGGGGAGGATCCTACGAGCAGTACTTC.

This clone came up a few times. V is TRBV5-1 and J is TRBJ2-5, with 8 positions matching TRBD1. The CDR3 loop spans 17 amino acids. Germline values: CDR1 SGHRS, CDR2 YFSETQ. The J segment lost 1 base and the V segment lost 4 bases, leaving 12 bases of the junction unmatched. Written as DNA, the CDR3 is TGCGCCAGCAGCCTAAACCCGACCGGGACAGGCCAAGAGACCCAGTACTTC. Residues: CASSLNPTGTGQETQYF.

The rearrangement links TRBV5-1 to TRBJ2-3, with a possible D match to TRBD2 (6 bases). The germline V gene encodes CDR1 SGHRS and CDR2 YFSETQ. Trimming cost V 0 bases and J 1 base, with 9 bases left between them. The CDR3 runs to 15 residues. DNA for the CDR3: TGCGCCAGCAGCTTGGTACCGGGGGGCACAGATACGCAGTATTTT. It specifies CASSLVPGGTDTQYF. The full variable domain, with the rest looked up from reference TRBV5-1 and TRBJ2-3, is KAGVTQTPRYLIKTRGQQVTLSCSPISGHRSVSWYQQTPGQGLQFLFEYFSETQRNKGNFPGRFSGRQFSNSRSEMNVSTLELGDSALYLCASSLVPGGTDTQYFGPGTRLTVL.

This clone has a handful of counts. The chain joins TRBV19 to TRBJ2-7; no firm D call. This CDR3 has 11 residues. V shed 4 bases and J shed 5 bases, with 6 bases lying between them. Per germline, CDR1 LNHDA and CDR2 SQIVND (reference sequence). The CDR3 protein is CASSTSDEQYF. In nucleotides, the CDR3 is TGTGCCAGTAGTACATCAGACGAGCAGTACTTC.

The rearrangement links TRBV19 to TRBJ2-4; D might be TRBD2 (6 bases). V was shortened by 2 bases and J by 7 bases, with 12 bases between the two germline ends. CDR3 size: 14 residues. CDR1 and CDR2 from the germline V gene are LNHDA and SQIVND (reference sequence). This chain's CDR3 is CASSIKRAGNIQYF. CDR3 nucleotides: TGTGCCAGTAGTATAAAACGGGCGGGGAACATTCAGTACTTC.

The chain links TRBV7-2 to TRBJ1-2, with TRBD1 matching 7 bases. In germline, CDR1 is SGHTA, CDR2 FQGNSA. This CDR3 has 13 amino acids. Unmatched junction bases numbered 4, after V lost 3 bases and J lost 6 bases. The CDR3 sequence: CASSFDRANGYTF. In nucleotides, the CDR3 is TGTGCCAGCAGCTTCGACAGGGCTAATGGCTACACCTTC.

The gene calls are TRBV7-6 and TRBJ1-3; 7 bases align to TRBD1. V gave up 4 bases and J gave up 3 bases; unmatched junction bases: 9. This CDR3 is 16 amino acids long. CDR1 and CDR2 from the germline V gene are SGHVS and FNYEAQ. CDR3 coding DNA: TGTGCCAGCAGCTCAATTGACAGGGTTGGTGGAAACACCATATATTTT. This codes for CASSSIDRVGGNTIYF. The full variable domain, its missing parts supplied by reference TRBV7-6 and TRBJ1-3, is GAGVSQSPRYKVTKRGQDVALRCDPISGHVSLYWYRQALGQGPEFLTYFNYEAQQDKSGLPNDRFSAERPEGSISTLTIQRTEQRDSAMYRCASSSIDRVGGNTIYFGEGSWLTVV.

The chain uses TRBV6-6 and TRBJ2-5; maybe TRBD2 (6 bases). Trimming removed 2 bases at V and 5 bases at J, with 6 bases between. In germline, CDR1 is MNHNY, CDR2 SVGAGI (reference sequence). This CDR3 has 12 residues. This CDR3 is CASSYGGETQYF. The CDR3 DNA follows: TGTGCCAGCAGTTACGGGGGGGAGACCCAGTACTTC.

The gene calls are TRBV4-1 and TRBJ2-6; no clear D. Germline V lookup: CDR1 MGHRA, CDR2 YSYEKL. The V end was cut by 3 bases, the J end by 0 bases, with 6 bases between. The CDR3 is 15 residues long. The chain's CDR3 is CASSHSHSGANVLTF. For the CDR3, the DNA is TGCGCCAGCAGCCATTCCCACTCTGGGGCCAACGTCCTGACTTTC.

The chain recombines TRBV4-1 with TRBJ2-5, with TRBD2 as a possible D gene (6 bases). V lost 5 bases to trimming and J lost 3 bases, with 13 bases between them. The CDR3 contains 14 residues. The V gene's germline CDR1 is MGHRA and CDR2 YSYEKL. CDR3: CASSARTNEETQYF. The CDR3 bases are TGCGCCAGCAGCGCCCGGACTAACGAAGAGACCCAGTACTTC.